This record looks at one TCR beta chain sequence and its context. Its antigen is not yet known. No base quality information exists; no much larger clone differs at one position. A second Seattle source provided samples from volunteer blood donors who had recovered from COVID-19. Whole blood was collected in K2EDTA tubes by collaborating institutions according to the institutions' own protocols. For TCRbeta analysis, collaborators shipped samples in one of three forms: frozen whole blood, isolated PBMCs, or DNA extracted from either of those sample types. These data belong to a study of blood T cell repertoires in COVID-19 (dated by TCRdb to the early 2020s). Background for the entire study: Samples covering the acute and convalescent phases of COVID-19 were provided by collaborators in the United States, Italy and Spain. The material from the prospective study consisted of cDNA or gDNA derived from T cells, B-cell-depleted T cells, or PBMCs. The dataset comprised deeply sampled blood TCRbeta repertoires from subjects exposed to, actively infected with, or recovered from COVID-19. The repertoires were released in a freely available public database intended as a resource for research on the immune response to SARS-CoV-2. Samples came from the ongoing ImmuneRACE study (first 160 participants) plus 1,254 subjects from 6 global collaborators. Sample metadata almost always included a de-identified subject ID, COVID-19 status, age in years and sex. Where available, HLA class I and class II types were obtained from metadata supplied by the sample provider rather than from assay-based typing.

The immunoSEQ Assay, a bias-controlled multiplex PCR, was used to amplify TCRbeta CDR3 regions from genomic DNA. For the original study's pipeline: Nucleated cell counts per sample were estimated from amplification of reference gene primers within the assay. Sequence reads were collapsed and filtered to measure the absolute abundance of every unique TCRbeta CDR3 rearrangement. For each sample, productive Simpson clonality was calculated as the square root of Simpson's diversity index over productive rearrangements. The clones in this table, taken by TCRdb from immuneACCESS, are in-frame only. Not every clone is retained; where verified, under half of the shortfall comes from an unresolved V gene, and the cause of the rest is unknown. V and J calls and clone size are those listed in that table; D and trimming were worked out from the DNA. Recorded for this sample are a few hundred thousand clones; 80% to 85% of them occurred a single time. The ten largest make up around 3% of the sample.

Beyond this particular receptor, the publication reports: How much clinical and demographic metadata was included differed by source and by participant, and the metadata was provided uncurated.

The CDR3 spans 13 residues, from the cysteine through the phenylalanine. Here the CDR3 DNA is all that survives: 39 bases in frame from base 1. Sequences LNHDA (CDR1) and SQIVND (CDR2) are obtained from the germline V gene (reference sequence). V sheds 3 bases and J sheds 5 bases, leaving 10 bases between their ends. Sequenced: peripheral blood. The V gene is TRBV19 and the J gene is TRBJ1-1; a tentative D match to TRBD1 spans 5 bases. This receptor was taken from a woman in her 30s who had recovered from COVID-19. The CDR3 sequence is CASSIGGWTEAFF. The base sequence is TGTGCCAGTAGTATCGGGGGATGGACTGAAGCTTTCTTT.